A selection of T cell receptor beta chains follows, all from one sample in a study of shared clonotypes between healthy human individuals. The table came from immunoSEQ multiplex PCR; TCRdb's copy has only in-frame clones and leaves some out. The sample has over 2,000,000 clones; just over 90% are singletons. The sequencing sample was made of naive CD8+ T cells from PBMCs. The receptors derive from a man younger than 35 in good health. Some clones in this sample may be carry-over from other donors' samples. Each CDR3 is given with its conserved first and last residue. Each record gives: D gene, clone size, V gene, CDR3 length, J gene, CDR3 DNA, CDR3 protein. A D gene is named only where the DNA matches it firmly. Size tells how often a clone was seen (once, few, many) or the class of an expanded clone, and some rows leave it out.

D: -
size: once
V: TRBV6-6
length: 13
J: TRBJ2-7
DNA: TGTGCCAGCAGTTACTCGATGGCCTACGAGCAGTACTTC
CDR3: CASSYSMAYEQYF

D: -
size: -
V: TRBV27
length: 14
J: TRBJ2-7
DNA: TGTGCCAGCAGTTACGCAGGGGATACCTACGAGCAGTACTTC
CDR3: CASSYAGDTYEQYF

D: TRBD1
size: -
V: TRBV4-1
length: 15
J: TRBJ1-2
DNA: TGCGCCAGCAGCCCCCGGGAGAGGGGGCTGTATGGCTACACCTTC
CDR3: CASSPRERGLYGYTF

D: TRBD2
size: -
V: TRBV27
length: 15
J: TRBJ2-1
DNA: TGTGCCAGCAGTGGAGCTAGCGGGAGCGGTTATGAGCAGTTCTTC
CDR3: CASSGASGSGYEQFF

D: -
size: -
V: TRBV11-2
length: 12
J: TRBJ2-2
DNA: TGTGCCAGCAGCCCCCGCACCGGGGAGCTGTTTTTT
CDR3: CASSPRTGELFF

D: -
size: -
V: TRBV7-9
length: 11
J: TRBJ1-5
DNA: TGTGCCAGCAGCCTGGGCGGGCCCCAGCATTTT
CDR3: CASSLGGPQHF

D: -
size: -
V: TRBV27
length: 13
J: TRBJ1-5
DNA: TGTGCCAGCAGTATCCTACAGGGACAGCCCCAGCATTTT
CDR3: CASSILQGQPQHF

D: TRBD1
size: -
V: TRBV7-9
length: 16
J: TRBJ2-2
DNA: TGTGCCAGCAGAACCAGTCCCGACAGGGGCACCGGGGAGCTGTTTTTT
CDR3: CASRTSPDRGTGELFF

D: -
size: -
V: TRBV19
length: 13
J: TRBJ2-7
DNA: TGTGCCAGTAGCGACTCTCACGGATCCGAGCAGTACTTC
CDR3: CASSDSHGSEQYF

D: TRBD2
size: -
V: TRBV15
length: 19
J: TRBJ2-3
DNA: TGTGCCACCAGCAGAGTAGCGGGTTTTAGGCCCCATGGCACAGATACGCAGTATTTT
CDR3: CATSRVAGFRPHGTDTQYF

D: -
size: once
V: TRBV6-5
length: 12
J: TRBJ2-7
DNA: TGTGCCGCGGGCCTCAGCTCCTACGAGCAGTACTTC
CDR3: CAAGLSSYEQYF